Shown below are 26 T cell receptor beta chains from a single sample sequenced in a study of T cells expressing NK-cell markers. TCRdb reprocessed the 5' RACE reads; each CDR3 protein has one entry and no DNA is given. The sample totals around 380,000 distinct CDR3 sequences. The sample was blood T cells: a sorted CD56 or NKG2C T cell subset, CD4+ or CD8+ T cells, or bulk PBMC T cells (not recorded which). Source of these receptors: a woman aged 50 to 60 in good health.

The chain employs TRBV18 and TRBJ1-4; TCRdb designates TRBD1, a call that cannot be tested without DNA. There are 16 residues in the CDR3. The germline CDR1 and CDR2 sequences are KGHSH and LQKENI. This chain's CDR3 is CASSPLPGPTNEKLFF.

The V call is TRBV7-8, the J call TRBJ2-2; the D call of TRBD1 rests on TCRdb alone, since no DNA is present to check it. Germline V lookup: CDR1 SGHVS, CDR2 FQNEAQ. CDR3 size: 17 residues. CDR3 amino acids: CASSLARFRSGSGELFF.

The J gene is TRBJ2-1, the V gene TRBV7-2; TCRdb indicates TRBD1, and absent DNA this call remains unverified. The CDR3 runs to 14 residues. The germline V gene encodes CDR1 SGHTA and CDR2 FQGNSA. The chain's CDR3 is CASSLGQGKNEQFF.

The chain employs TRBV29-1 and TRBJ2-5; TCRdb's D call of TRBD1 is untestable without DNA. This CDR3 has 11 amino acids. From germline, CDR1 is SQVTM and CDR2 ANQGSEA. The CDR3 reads CSVGQGPTQYF.

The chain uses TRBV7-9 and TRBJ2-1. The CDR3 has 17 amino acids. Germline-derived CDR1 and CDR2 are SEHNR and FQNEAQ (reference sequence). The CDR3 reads CASSDPKGGRANNEQFF.

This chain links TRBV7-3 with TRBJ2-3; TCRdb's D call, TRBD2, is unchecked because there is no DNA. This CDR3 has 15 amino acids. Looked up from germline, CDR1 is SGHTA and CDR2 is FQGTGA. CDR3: CASSLTVAGVDTQYF.

CDR3 loop: CASSLGQINYGYTF. The genes are TRBV6-2 or TRBV6-3 and TRBJ1-2; with no DNA, the TCRdb D assignment of TRBD1 cannot be verified. The germline V gene encodes CDR1 MNHEY and CDR2 SVGEGT. The CDR3 is made up of 14 amino acids.

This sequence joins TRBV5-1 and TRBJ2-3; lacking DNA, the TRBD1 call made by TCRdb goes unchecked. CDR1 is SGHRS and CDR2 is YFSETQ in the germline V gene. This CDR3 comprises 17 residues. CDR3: CASTLQGDLSRTDTQYF.

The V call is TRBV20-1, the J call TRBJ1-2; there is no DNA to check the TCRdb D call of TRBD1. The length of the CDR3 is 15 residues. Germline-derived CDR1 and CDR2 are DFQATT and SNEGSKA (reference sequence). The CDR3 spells CSARDPSRDLYGYTF.

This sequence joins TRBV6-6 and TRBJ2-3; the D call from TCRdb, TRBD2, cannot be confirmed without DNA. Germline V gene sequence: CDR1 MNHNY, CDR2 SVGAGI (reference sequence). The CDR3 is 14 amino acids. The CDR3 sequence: CASRGSGRWDTQYF.

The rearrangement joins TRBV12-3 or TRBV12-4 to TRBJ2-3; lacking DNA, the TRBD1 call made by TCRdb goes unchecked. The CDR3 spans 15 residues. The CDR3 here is CASSFQGVSTDTQYF.

The CDR3 reads CASRSGPGARQPQHF. The V gene is TRBV7-2, the J gene TRBJ1-5; TCRdb names TRBD1, which stays unverified in the absence of DNA. The CDR3 consists of 15 residues. CDR1 is SGHTA and CDR2 is FQGNSA in the germline V gene.

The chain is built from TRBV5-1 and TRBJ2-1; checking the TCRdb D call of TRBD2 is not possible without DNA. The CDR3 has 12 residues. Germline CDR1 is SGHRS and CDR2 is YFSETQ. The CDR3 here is CASRLAANEQFF.

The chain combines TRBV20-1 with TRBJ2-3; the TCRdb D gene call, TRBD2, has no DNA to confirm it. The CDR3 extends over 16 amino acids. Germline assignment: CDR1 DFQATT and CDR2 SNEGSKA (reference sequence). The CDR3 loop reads CSAKHRSGGYTDTQYF.

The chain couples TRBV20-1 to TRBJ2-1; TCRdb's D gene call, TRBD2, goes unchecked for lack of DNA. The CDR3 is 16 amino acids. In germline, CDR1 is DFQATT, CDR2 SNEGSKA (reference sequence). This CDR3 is CSARDPVGAGWNEQFF.

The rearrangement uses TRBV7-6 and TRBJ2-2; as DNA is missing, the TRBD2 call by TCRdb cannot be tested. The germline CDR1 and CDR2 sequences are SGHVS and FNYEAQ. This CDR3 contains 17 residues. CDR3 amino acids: CASSSNPLAGNTGELFF.

The CDR3 loop is CASTSQNIQYF. The chain carries TRBV28 and TRBJ2-4. Germline loops: CDR1 MDHEN, CDR2 SYDVKM. The CDR3 runs to 11 residues.

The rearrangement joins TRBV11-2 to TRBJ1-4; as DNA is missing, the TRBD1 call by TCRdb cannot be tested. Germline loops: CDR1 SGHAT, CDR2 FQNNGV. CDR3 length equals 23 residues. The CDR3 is CASSLDLSGSVFQSIATNEKLFF.

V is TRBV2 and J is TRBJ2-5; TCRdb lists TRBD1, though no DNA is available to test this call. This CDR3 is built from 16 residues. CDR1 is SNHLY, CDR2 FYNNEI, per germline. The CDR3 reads CASSESGTGESETQYF. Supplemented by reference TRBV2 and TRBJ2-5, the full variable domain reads EPEVTQTPSHQVTQMGQEVILRCVPISNHLYFYWYRQILGQKVEFLVSFYNNEISEKSEIFDDQFSVERPDGSNFTLKIRSTKLEDSAMYFCASSESGTGESETQYFGPGTRLLVL.

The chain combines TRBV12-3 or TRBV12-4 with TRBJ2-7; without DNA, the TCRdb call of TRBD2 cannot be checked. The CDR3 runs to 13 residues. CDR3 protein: CASSPGTVYEQYF.

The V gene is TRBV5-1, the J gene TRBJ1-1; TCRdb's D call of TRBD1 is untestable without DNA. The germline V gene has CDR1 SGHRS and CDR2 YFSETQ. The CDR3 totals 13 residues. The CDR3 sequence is CASSSQGAFEAFF.

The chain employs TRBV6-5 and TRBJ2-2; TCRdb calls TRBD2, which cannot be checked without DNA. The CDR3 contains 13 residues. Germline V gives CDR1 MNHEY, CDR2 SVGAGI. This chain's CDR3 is CASSQGLSGELFF.

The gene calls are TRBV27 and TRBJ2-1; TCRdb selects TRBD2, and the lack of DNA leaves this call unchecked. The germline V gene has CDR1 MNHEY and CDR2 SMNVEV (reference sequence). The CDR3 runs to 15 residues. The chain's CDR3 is CASSSGRTPYNEQFF.

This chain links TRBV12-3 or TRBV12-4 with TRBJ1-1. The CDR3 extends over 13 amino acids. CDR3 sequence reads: CASSPLRVAEAFF.

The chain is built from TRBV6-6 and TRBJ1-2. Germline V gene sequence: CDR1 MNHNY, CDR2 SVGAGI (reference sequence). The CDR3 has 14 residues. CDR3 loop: CASGGLRTNYGYTF.

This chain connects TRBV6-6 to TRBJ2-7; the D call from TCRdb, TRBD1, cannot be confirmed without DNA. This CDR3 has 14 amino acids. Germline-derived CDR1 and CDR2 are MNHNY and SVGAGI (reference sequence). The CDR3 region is CASSHGDTGGEQYF.